A single sample is the source of the 11 T cell receptor beta chains below, sequenced in a study of blood T cells in healthy people across ages. A sample-barcoded 5' primer and a J-beta primer mix were used in a second PCR of roughly 7 to 11 cycles. TCRdb used MiXCR to reprocess the 5' RACE reads, holding one entry per CDR3 protein. The repertoire includes 600,000 or so distinct CDR3 sequences, about 30% of them detected once, and 15% to 18% sits in the top ten. Source material: blood. These receptors all come from a woman of 80 years or more in good health.

V usage is TRBV5-1 and J usage is TRBJ1-2; D gene ambiguous. The CDR3 covers 14 residues. The germline V and J ends were trimmed by 2 bases and 0 bases, with 8 bases remaining between them. Germline loops: CDR1 SGHRS, CDR2 YFSETQ. Here the CDR3 reads CASSFDTPNYGYTF. DNA for the CDR3: TGCGCCAGCAGCTTTGACACCCCTAACTATGGCTACACCTTC.

Comments on this clonotype: This may be a read error: a much more frequent sequence differs by one nucleotide. This chain links TRBV10-3 with TRBJ2-7; D perhaps matches TRBD2 (5 bases). V gave up 7 bases and J gave up 6 bases, with 10 bases separating them. The germline V gene has CDR1 ENHRY and CDR2 SYGVKD. The CDR3 runs to 11 residues. This CDR3 is CAITDYFEQYF. The CDR3 bases are TGTGCCATCACCGACTATTTCGAGCAGTACTTC.

The chain carries TRBV12-5 and TRBJ2-7, with D possibly being TRBD1 or TRBD2 (5 bases each). Germline V gives CDR1 LGHNT, CDR2 FRNRAP. V was pared by 0 bases and J by 5 bases, with 17 bases between. The CDR3 consists of 16 residues. The CDR3 bases are TGTGCTAGTGGTTTGGTACGGGGCCGCGCCTTTGACGAGCAGTACTTC. This encodes CASGLVRGRAFDEQYF.

As for this clonotype: A much bigger clone sits one base away, suggesting this may be a read error. This chain uses TRBV4-2 with TRBJ1-5; tentative D call: TRBD1 (5 bases). The CDR3 is made up of 14 amino acids. Trimming removed 1 base at V and 9 bases at J, with 13 bases between. Germline V lookup: CDR1 LGHNA, CDR2 YNFKEQ. The CDR3 nucleotides read TGTGCCAGCAGCCAAGTCGCAGGGTCTCCGCCCCAGCATTTT. Translating gives CASSQVAGSPPQHF.

The chain links TRBV30 to TRBJ2-4; 7 nucleotides agree with TRBD1. This CDR3 spans 14 amino acids. Trimming took 1 base from V and 6 from J; bases not matched to a gene: 6. The germline V gene has CDR1 GTSNPN and CDR2 SVGIG (reference sequence). In DNA, the CDR3 is TGTGCCTGGAGTGGCAGGGGGAATTCAAACATTCAGTACTTC. This sequence encodes CAWSGRGNSNIQYF.

The chain recombines TRBV29-1 with TRBJ1-4; 7 bases are a match to TRBD1. This CDR3 contains 12 residues. V lost 7 bases, J lost 11 bases, and 10 bases stayed unmatched. Germline V gene data show CDR1 as SQVTM and CDR2 as ANQGSEA. The CDR3 protein is CSARGDVGKLFF. CDR3 nucleotide sequence: TGCAGCGCCAGGGGGGACGTGGGTAAACTGTTTTTT.

The chain joins TRBV6-5 to TRBJ2-3; 8 bases line up with TRBD2. The CDR3 consists of 13 residues. CDR1 and CDR2 from the germline V gene are MNHEY and SVGAGI. Trimming cost V 7 bases and J 6 bases; bases outside gene matches: 6. For the CDR3, the DNA is TGTGCCAGCAACCTAATAGCGGGGGATACGCAGTATTTT. This encodes CASNLIAGDTQYF.

The gene calls are TRBV9 and TRBJ2-5; 9 positions agree with TRBD2. This CDR3 contains 15 residues. CDR1 SGDLS and CDR2 YYNGEE come from the germline V gene. Trimming cost V 1 base and J 11 bases; bases outside gene matches: 12. CDR3 residues: CASSVTAGGHNEQYF. The CDR3 DNA reads as TGTGCCAGCAGCGTAACAGCGGGGGGTCACAATGAGCAGTACTTC. Supplemented by reference TRBV9 and TRBJ2-5, the full variable domain reads DSGVTQTPKHLITATGQRVTLRCSPRSGDLSVYWYQQSLDQGLQFLIQYYNGEERAKGNILERFSAQQFPDLHSELNLSSLELGDSALYFCASSVTAGGHNEQYFGPGTRLLVL.

This clonotype occurred many times. The rearrangement links TRBV7-9 to TRBJ1-2; D ambiguous. CDR3 length: 15 amino acids. Germline loops: CDR1 SEHNR, CDR2 FQNEAQ (reference sequence). V was shortened by 1 base and J by 4 bases, with 13 bases between the two germline ends. CDR3 loop: CASSLGVGRPYGYTF. The CDR3, as DNA: TGTGCCAGCAGCTTAGGGGTAGGACGCCCCTATGGCTACACCTTC.

There are a few counts of this clonotype. CDR3 sequence reads: CAGSGPGGTGELFF. Written as DNA, the CDR3 is TGTGCCGGATCGGGCCCGGGGGGCACCGGGGAGCTGTTTTTT. The V gene is TRBV30, the J gene TRBJ2-2, with TRBD2 identical over 7 bases. Germline V CDR1 and CDR2: GTSNPN, SVGIG (reference sequence). This CDR3 spans 14 amino acids. After removal of 8 bases from V and 4 bases from J, the junction contained 10 bases not matched to a gene.

Concerning this clonotype: A much larger clone differs from this one at a single base, so this may be a read error. The chain is built from TRBV7-3 and TRBJ2-4; the match to TRBD1 covers 8 bases. Germline assignment: CDR1 SGHTA and CDR2 FQGTGA. The CDR3 length is 14 residues. The CDR3 sequence: CASSSGTGKNIRYF. CDR3 nucleotide sequence: TGTGCCAGCAGCTCCGGGACAGGAAAAAACATTCGGTACTTC.